These 27 T cell receptor beta chains came from one sample sequenced in a study of hypomethylating agent response in myelodysplastic syndrome. Method: immunoSEQ multiplex PCR; TCRdb's copy keeps in-frame clones and lacks some. The data contain around 1,800 clones, roughly 80% of them singletons. The material sequenced was bone marrow, taken before or after starting hypomethylating agent treatment for myelodysplastic syndrome (not recorded which). Receptor source: a human donor with myelodysplastic syndrome.

The rearrangement links TRBV7-2 to TRBJ1-1, with D maybe TRBD1 (5 bases). The germline V gene has CDR1 SGHTA and CDR2 FQGNSA. V was shortened by 5 bases and J by 1 base, with 20 bases between the two germline ends. The CDR3 sequence is 17 residues long. Here the CDR3 reads CASSPLRLRGRNTEAFF. The CDR3 bases are TGTGCCAGCAGCCCATTAAGGCTTCGGGGACGGAACACTGAAGCTTTCTTT. The whole variable domain, remainder taken from reference TRBV7-2 and TRBJ1-1, is GAGVSQSPSNKVTEKGKDVELRCDPISGHTALYWYRQSLGQGLEFLIYFQGNSAPDKSGLPSDRFSAERTGGSVSTLTIQRTQQEDSAVYLCASSPLRLRGRNTEAFFGQGTRLTVV.

The rearrangement joins TRBV7-2 to TRBJ1-6, with D possibly TRBD1 on 5 matching bases. The length of the CDR3 is 13 residues. Germline CDR1 SGHTA, CDR2 FQGNSA. The V and J ends lost 5 bases and 9 bases respectively, with 11 bases between them. CDR3 nucleotide sequence: TGTGCCAGCAGCCAGACGGGGGGTTCACCCCTCCACTTT. Protein: CASSQTGGSPLHF.

The chain recombines TRBV5-1 with TRBJ2-3; no clear D gene. This CDR3 has 13 amino acids. The V end was cut by 10 bases, the J end by 6 bases, with 18 bases between. Germline V gives CDR1 SGHRS, CDR2 YFSETQ. In nucleotides, the CDR3 is TGCGCCTCATCCAGCTTACCATTTGATACGCAGTATTTT. It translates to CASSSLPFDTQYF.

The chain is built from TRBV6-1 and TRBJ1-5; D not certain. CDR3 size: 15 residues. V lost 0 bases and J 2 bases, leaving 8 bases between the germline ends. The germline V gene has CDR1 MNHNS and CDR2 SASEGT. CDR3 in amino acids: CASSEADPGNQPQHF. CDR3 sequence (DNA): TGTGCCAGCAGTGAAGCGGATCCAGGCAATCAGCCCCAGCATTTT.

CDR3 bases: TGTGCCAGCAGCGAAGGGTTCGAGCAGTACTTC. It translates to CASSEGFEQYF. The chain uses TRBV9 and TRBJ2-7; D is unclear. CDR1 SGDLS and CDR2 YYNGEE come from the germline V gene. Trimming shortened V by 3 bases and J by 6 bases, and 7 bases separated the two germline ends. This CDR3 has 11 amino acids.

A note on this clone: One end of the junction does not line up with germline, which may come from a read error. This CDR3 is also generated by other DNA sequences in the sample. The chain carries TRBV27 and TRBJ2-2; D call uncertain. Germline V gives CDR1 MNHEY, CDR2 SMNVEV (reference sequence). This CDR3 is built from 14 residues. CDR3 region: CASSLSENTGELFF. As DNA, the CDR3 is TGTGCCAGCAGTTTATCTGAGAACACCGGTGAGCTGTTTTTT.

The rearrangement uses TRBV6-1 and TRBJ1-5; 9 positions match TRBD1. Germline trimming cut 5 bases from V and 7 bases from J; bases unmatched to any gene: 9. Germline V gene lookup returns CDR1 MNHNS and CDR2 SASEGT. CDR3 length equals 15 residues. Here the CDR3 DNA reads TGTGCCAGCAGTTTTACAGGGGGCCGGGAACAGCCCCAGCATTTT. Amino acids: CASSFTGGREQPQHF.

This clone has just a few counts. V and J are TRBV7-6 and TRBJ1-1, with no clear D. V was shortened by 3 bases and J by 4 bases, with 12 bases between the two germline ends. Germline V lookup: CDR1 SGHVS, CDR2 FNYEAQ. This CDR3 has 14 residues. The CDR3 sequence is CASSLDEGSTEAFF. The CDR3 DNA sequence: TGTGCCAGCAGCTTGGACGAGGGTAGCACTGAAGCTTTCTTT.

V usage is TRBV5-6 and J usage is TRBJ1-1; D might be TRBD1 (6 bases). Trimming took 3 bases from V and 5 from J, leaving 14 bases between them. This CDR3 region has 14 residues. CDR1 and CDR2 (germline): SGHDT, YYEEEE. The CDR3 bases are TGTGCCAGCAGCTCAGCAGGGGTCGGGACTGAAGCTTTCTTT. Protein sequence: CASSSAGVGTEAFF.

The chain combines TRBV12-2 with TRBJ1-2; TRBD1, as called in the table, went unchecked against the DNA. TRBV12-2 is annotated as a pseudogene. CDR3 length: 15 amino acids. CDR3 in amino acids: CASRLTDRVNYGYTF. The CDR3 region has the DNA TGTGCAAGTCGCTTGACGGACAGGGTGAACTATGGCTACACCTTC.

This rearrangement joins TRBV10-3 to TRBJ1-2; D is uncertain. The CDR3 spans 12 residues. V lost 4 bases and J lost 2, with 5 bases in between. Germline lookup yields CDR1 ENHRY and CDR2 SYGVKD. The CDR3, as DNA: TGTGCCATCAGTGTCCAGAACTATGGCTACACCTTC. Translated: CAISVQNYGYTF.

The V call is TRBV27, the J call TRBJ2-5; maybe TRBD2 (6 bases). The ends were cut back, 6 bases at V and 4 bases at J, with 18 bases in the middle. CDR1 and CDR2 from the germline V gene are MNHEY and SMNVEV (reference sequence). The CDR3 sequence is 15 residues long. The CDR3 loop is CASSSKTGRRETQYF. As DNA, the CDR3 is TGTGCCAGCAGCTCTAAAACGGGGAGGAGAGAGACCCAGTACTTC.

This chain connects TRBV7-9 to TRBJ2-7; weak D call: TRBD2 (6 bases). The CDR3 has 15 residues. V was trimmed by 4 bases and J by 5 bases, leaving 18 bases between them. Germline CDR1 SEHNR, CDR2 FQNEAQ (reference sequence). CDR3 sequence reads: CASSWVEGPNDEQYF. CDR3 coding DNA: TGTGCCAGCAGCTGGGTGGAGGGGCCGAACGACGAGCAGTACTTC.

The chain combines TRBV30 with TRBJ2-2, with 7 bases identical to TRBD1. The germline CDR1 and CDR2 sequences are GTSNPN and SVGIG (reference sequence). Trimming cost V 8 bases and J 4 bases; bases outside gene matches: 10. The length of the CDR3 is 14 residues. In DNA form, the CDR3 reads TGTGCCGGAACCGGGACAGCCTTCACCGGGGAGCTGTTTTTT. Protein product: CAGTGTAFTGELFF.

V usage is TRBV6-1 and J usage is TRBJ2-5; 11 bases match TRBD2. The germline V gene has CDR1 MNHNS and CDR2 SASEGT. This CDR3 has 15 residues. V gave up 4 bases and J gave up 2 bases; unmatched junction bases: 3. CDR3 DNA sequence: TGTGCCAGCAGTGTATTAGCGGGGGGGCAAGAGACCCAGTACTTC. Translated, it gives CASSVLAGGQETQYF.

This chain's CDR3 is CASSHGTDVFNEQFF. DNA of the CDR3: TGCGCCAGCAGCCACGGGACAGATGTATTTAACGAGCAGTTCTTC. The rearrangement joins TRBV5-1 to TRBJ2-1, with 7 nucleotides matching TRBD1. The germline CDR1 and CDR2 sequences are SGHRS and YFSETQ. V gave up 4 bases and J gave up 10 bases; unmatched junction bases: 14. CDR3 length equals 15 residues.

In its sample, this clone was seen once. The V and J genes are TRBV27 and TRBJ2-5; a weak D match, TRBD2 (7 bases). V lost 6 bases, J lost 5 bases, and 16 bases lay in between. This CDR3 contains 14 residues. CDR1 is MNHEY and CDR2 is SMNVEV in the germline V gene (reference sequence). This CDR3 is CASRGGGLWETQYF. CDR3 coding DNA: TGTGCCAGCAGAGGGGGGGGCCTTTGGGAGACCCAGTACTTC.

The chain uses TRBV19 and TRBJ1-1, with TRBD1 matching 9 bases. CDR3 length equals 12 residues. Per the germline V gene, CDR1 is LNHDA and CDR2 is SQIVND (reference sequence). With V trimmed by 3 bases and J by 11 bases, 4 bases remained unmatched. This CDR3 is CASSIGTGHAFF. As DNA, the CDR3 is TGTGCCAGTAGTATCGGGACAGGGCATGCTTTCTTT.

This clone has a handful of counts. The chain is built from TRBV10-3 and TRBJ1-1, with TRBD1 identical over 7 bases. V dropped 7 bases and J dropped 1; count of bases not matched to a gene: 6. The CDR3 sequence is 14 residues long. Germline V gene lookup returns CDR1 ENHRY and CDR2 SYGVKD. The CDR3 sequence: CAINSQGKNTEAFF. The DNA for the CDR3 is TGTGCCATCAATTCACAGGGGAAGAACACTGAAGCTTTCTTT.

The J gene is TRBJ2-3, the V gene TRBV7-2; tentative D call: TRBD2 (5 bases). The CDR3 loop spans 13 amino acids. Trimming left V 0 bases short and J 8 bases short, with 9 bases between. Germline V gene sequence: CDR1 SGHTA, CDR2 FQGNSA. CDR3 region: CASSLAPAGTQYF. Here the CDR3 DNA reads TGTGCCAGCAGCTTAGCGCCGGCGGGTACGCAGTATTTT.

This chain joins TRBV6-6 and TRBJ1-2; the D is unclear. Looked up from germline, CDR1 is MNHNY and CDR2 is SVGAGI (reference sequence). V lost 6 bases and J lost 4, with 12 bases in between. The CDR3 runs to 13 residues. The CDR3 nucleotides are TGTGCCAGCAGCCCCGATGGGTTCTATGGCTACACCTTC. Translating gives CASSPDGFYGYTF.

CDR3 amino acids: CASSPYDRVSPLHF. DNA for the CDR3: TGTGCCAGCAGCCCCTACGACAGGGTCTCACCCCTCCACTTT. The rearrangement links TRBV7-2 to TRBJ1-6; 7 bases fit TRBD1. After removal of 5 bases from V and 10 bases from J, the junction contained 8 bases not matched to a gene. CDR1 and CDR2 (germline): SGHTA, FQGNSA. This CDR3 comprises 14 residues.

This rearrangement joins TRBV27 to TRBJ2-1; TRBD1 matches 8 bases. Germline V CDR1 and CDR2: MNHEY, SMNVEV (reference sequence). Trimming took 2 bases from V and 0 from J; bases not matched to a gene: 12. This CDR3 is built from 19 residues. CDR3 loop: CASSLLGQGIRGSYNEQFF. The CDR3 nucleotides read TGTGCCAGCAGTTTACTAGGACAGGGCATTAGAGGCTCCTACAATGAGCAGTTCTTC.

In its sample, this clone was seen a few times. This sequence joins TRBV6-1 and TRBJ1-5; D not resolved. Germline-derived CDR1 and CDR2 are MNHNS and SASEGT. This CDR3 is built from 12 residues. Trimming shortened V by 1 base and J by 6 bases, and 4 bases separated the two germline ends. In nucleotides, the CDR3 is TGTGCCAGCAGTGAAGTAGCTCAGCCCCAGCATTTT. Its translation: CASSEVAQPQHF.

The V gene is TRBV7-8, the J gene TRBJ2-2, with TRBD1 matching over 8 bases. The germline gives CDR1 SGHVS, CDR2 FQNEAQ. After removal of 4 bases from V and 4 bases from J, the junction contained 8 bases not matched to a gene. This CDR3 is 16 amino acids long. CDR3 DNA sequence: TGTGCCAGCAGCTCCACGGACAGGGATCCCACCGGGGAGCTGTTTTTT. It is translated as CASSSTDRDPTGELFF.

V is TRBV13 and J is TRBJ1-4, with TRBD1 as a possible D gene (5 bases). CDR3 length: 14 amino acids. CDR1 is PRHDT, CDR2 FYEKMQ, per germline (reference sequence). Trimming left V 5 bases short and J 6 bases short, with 13 bases between. The CDR3 sequence is CASSRGVLDEKLFF. Written as DNA, the CDR3 is TGTGCCAGCAGCCGGGGGGTCTTAGATGAAAAACTGTTTTTT.

J is TRBJ1-2 and V is TRBV5-6; D is unclear. V dropped 4 bases and J dropped 2 bases, with 12 bases sitting between them. CDR3 length: 14 residues. CDR1 and CDR2 (germline): SGHDT, YYEEEE. CDR3 loop: CASSPEAGNYGYTF. The CDR3 coding sequence is TGTGCCAGCAGCCCGGAGGCGGGGAACTATGGCTACACCTTC.